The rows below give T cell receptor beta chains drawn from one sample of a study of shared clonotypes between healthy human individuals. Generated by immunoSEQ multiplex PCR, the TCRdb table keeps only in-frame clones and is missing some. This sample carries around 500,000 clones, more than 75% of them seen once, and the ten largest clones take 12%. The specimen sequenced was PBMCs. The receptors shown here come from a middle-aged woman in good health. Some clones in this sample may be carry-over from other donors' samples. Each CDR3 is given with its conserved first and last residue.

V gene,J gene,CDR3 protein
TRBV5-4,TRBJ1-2,CASSLDGVYGYTF
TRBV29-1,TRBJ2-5,CSAPDFQETQYF
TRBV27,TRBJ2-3,CASSFFGTDTQYF
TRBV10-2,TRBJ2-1,CASSPRRLAGEQFF
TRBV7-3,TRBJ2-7,CASSLQLAGVYEQYF
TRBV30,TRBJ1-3,CAWKRSGNTIYF
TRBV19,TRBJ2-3,CASSSSGTRGDTQYF
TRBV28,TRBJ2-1,CASSFLAGGVNEQFF
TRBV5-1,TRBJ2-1,CASSLIAAQGYNEQFF
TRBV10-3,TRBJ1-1,CAISSRSDTEAFF
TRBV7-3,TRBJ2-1,CASSRSDSYNEQFF
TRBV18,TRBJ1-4,CASARVANEKLFF
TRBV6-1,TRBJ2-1,CASSDLEFRVDEQFF
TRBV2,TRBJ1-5,CASSDYDRSNQPQHF
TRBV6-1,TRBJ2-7,CASRTSGHYEQYF
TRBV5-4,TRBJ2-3,CASSSWTSPTDTQYF
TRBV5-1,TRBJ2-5,CASSLAPGTGEETQYF
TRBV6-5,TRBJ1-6,CASSRTGRNSPLHF
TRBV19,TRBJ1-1,CASSMQGLRTEAFF
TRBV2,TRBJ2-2,CASSIPLGQGSVTGELFF
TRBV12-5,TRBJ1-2,CASGLVPGEGYTF
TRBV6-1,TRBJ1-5,CASTRTDGNQPQHF
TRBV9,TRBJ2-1,CASSVESGTYNEQFF
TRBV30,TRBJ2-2,CAFRGLAPGELFF
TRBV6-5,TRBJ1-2,CASITGAGGYTF
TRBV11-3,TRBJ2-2,CASSGTANTGELFF
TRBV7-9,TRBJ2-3,CASSLQTSSDTQYF
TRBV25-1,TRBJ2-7,CASSEWGVYEQYF
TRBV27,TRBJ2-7,CASSLAQGAGTYEQYF
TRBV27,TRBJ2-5,CASTPPSPGTQYF
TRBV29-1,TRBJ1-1,CSVRRGAPSTEAFF
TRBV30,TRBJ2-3,CAWSRSGASTDTQYF
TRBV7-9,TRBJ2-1,CASSPRFSGAGANEQFF
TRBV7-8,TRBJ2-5,CASSPILAKETQYF
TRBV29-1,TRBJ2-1,CSAGWEIEQFF
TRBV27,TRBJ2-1,CASIGLAGAHEQFF
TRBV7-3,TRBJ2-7,CASSLDFSYEQYF
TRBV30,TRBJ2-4,CAWTRQGATKNIQYF
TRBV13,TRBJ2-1,CASSLVPLGDNEQFF
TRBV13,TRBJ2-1,CASSARTSGRGNEQFF
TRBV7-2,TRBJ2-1,CASSRGQGGQFF
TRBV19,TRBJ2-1,CASRGGTSGYNEQFF
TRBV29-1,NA,CSVLRGGGAGEQYF
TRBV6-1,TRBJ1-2,CASSEEPGVDGYTF
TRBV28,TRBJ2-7,CASTYVQGGEQYF
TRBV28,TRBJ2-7,CASSSHRDRVTYEQYF
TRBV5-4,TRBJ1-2,CASSPGGNKPYGYTF
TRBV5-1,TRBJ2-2,CASSEQGADTGELFF
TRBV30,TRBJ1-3,CAWWTEPSGNTIYF
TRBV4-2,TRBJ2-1,CASSQPGRSEQFF
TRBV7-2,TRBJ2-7,CASSPGQGNAYEQYF
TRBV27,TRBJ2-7,CASRSYRGIRYEQYF